This T cell receptor (beta chain) derives from a study of neurological immune-mediated disorders. CDR1 and CDR2 from the germline V gene are MNHEY and SMNVEV (reference sequence). This CDR3 spans 15 amino acids. The method for making cDNA was 5'RACE, and it used 10-nucleotide random UMIs. Each CDR3 protein is one row after TCRdb ran MiXCR on the 5' RACE reads. The table lists 50,000 to 75,000 distinct CDR3 sequences, 3.5% to 5% of them singletons. Study-wide results and limits: HTLV-1-associated myelopathy displayed the greatest TCR clonal expansion, and multiple sclerosis exhibited the smallest, lower than that of healthy controls.

Points on this clonotype: Its specificity is not known. At one boundary the junction diverges from the germline segment, which might be a read error.

V is TRBV27 and J is TRBJ1-6; D perhaps matches TRBD1 (6 bases). The sample was PBMCs. The source is a man aged 50-60 years with multiple sclerosis. The chain's CDR3 is CASSLDSSLVSPLNF. The CDR3 nucleotides read TGTGCCAGCAGCCTGGACAGCTCCCTTGTTTCACCCCTCAACTTT.